This T cell receptor beta chain was profiled in a study of T cells in Graves' hyperthyroidism and ophthalmopathy. Researchers took RNA transcripts and amplified the TCR beta CDR3 regions from them. TCR CDR3 regions were first amplified by RT-PCR with HTBI primers. TCRdb called the multiplex PCR reads again in MiXCR, with one record for every CDR3 protein. The repertoire holds approximately 330,000 distinct CDR3 sequences, with over 20% as singletons. The germline CDR1 and CDR2 sequences are SEHNR and FQNEAQ (reference sequence). The V and J ends lost 3 bases and 8 bases, in that order; junction bases with no gene match: 5. The CDR3 sequence is 14 residues long. This clonotype was seen a few times.

The V call is TRBV7-9, the J call TRBJ1-4, with 8 bases lining up with TRBD1. The source is a woman aged 50 to 60 with Graves' hyperthyroidism. The material sequenced was blood. The DNA for the CDR3 is TGTGCCAGCAGCTTCGCAGGGGGCTACGAAAAACTGTTTTTT. Amino acids: CASSFAGGYEKLFF.